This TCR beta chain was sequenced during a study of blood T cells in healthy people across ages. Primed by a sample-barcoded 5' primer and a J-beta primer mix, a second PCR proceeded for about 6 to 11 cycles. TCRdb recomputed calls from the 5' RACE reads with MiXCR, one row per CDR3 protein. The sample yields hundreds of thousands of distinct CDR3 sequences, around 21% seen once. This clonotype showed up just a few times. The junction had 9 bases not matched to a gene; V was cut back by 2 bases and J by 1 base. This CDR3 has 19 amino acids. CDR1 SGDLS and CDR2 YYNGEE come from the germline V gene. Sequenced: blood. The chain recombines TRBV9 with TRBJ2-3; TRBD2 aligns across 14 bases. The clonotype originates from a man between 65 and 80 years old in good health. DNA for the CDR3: TGTGCCAGCAGCGTTACCGGGACTAGCGGGAGTGGGGGCACAGATACGCAGTATTTT. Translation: CASSVTGTSGSGGTDTQYF.